This T cell receptor beta chain was found in a study of cytomegalovirus exposure and HLA in healthy donors. Study overall: The platform used for the approximately 130 validation repertoires matched that of the roughly 700 first-cohort repertoires, a later analysis reported.

Regarding this clone: What it recognizes is unknown.

Clones were read by immunoSEQ multiplex PCR, and TCRdb kept only the in-frame ones, dropping some. The sample shows 260,000 or so clones, approximately 87% of them seen only once. Notes on the study in general: Reported results showed that the classifier diagnosed cytomegalovirus status with high specificity and sensitivity. A list of 150 to 200 TCR beta chains associated with cytomegalovirus was given. While the bulk of TCR sequences proved rare, some public TCRs turned up in many donors.

V shed 4 bases and J shed 2 bases, with 13 bases lying between them. The CDR3 is 14 residues long. CDR1 is SGDLS, CDR2 YYNGEE, per germline. This TCR was sampled from a man aged 18 to 30 in good health and CMV-seronegative. The chain employs TRBV9 and TRBJ2-7; D remains ambiguous. Material: PBMCs. The CDR3 protein is CASSPSGSPYEQYF. In DNA form, the CDR3 reads TGTGCCAGCAGCCCAAGTGGTAGTCCCTACGAGCAGTACTTC.